Below, one T cell receptor beta chain is given with its context. The authors' processing: Estimation of nucleated cell counts was performed using reference gene primer amplification. Libraries were prepared by immunoSEQ multiplex PCR; TCRdb keeps only in-frame clonotypes and omits some of them. V and J calls and clone size are copied from that table; D and trimming were computed from the DNA. The table lists 450,000 to 500,000 clones, about 88% of them singletons, with around 7.9% in the top ten. The V and J ends lost 4 bases and 2 bases, in that order; junction bases with no gene match: 10. Germline V gene data show CDR1 as LGHNA and CDR2 as YNFKEQ. The CDR3 is 16 residues long. This sample was included in a study of blood T cell repertoires in COVID-19. Individuals aged about 18 to 100 years were recruited from roughly 22 US areas. Donors in Cohort 3 counted as recovered after two negative PCRs, clearance, or symptom resolution.

This TCR was sampled from a woman aged 60-75 years who had recovered from COVID-19. This chain joins TRBV4-2 and TRBJ1-2; TRBD1 agrees at 7 bases. What was sequenced was PBMCs or T cells enriched from blood (not recorded which). CDR3 amino acids: CASSPHSDRHNYGYTF. The DNA for the CDR3 is TGTGCCAGCAGCCCCCACTCGGACAGGCACAACTATGGCTACACCTTC.